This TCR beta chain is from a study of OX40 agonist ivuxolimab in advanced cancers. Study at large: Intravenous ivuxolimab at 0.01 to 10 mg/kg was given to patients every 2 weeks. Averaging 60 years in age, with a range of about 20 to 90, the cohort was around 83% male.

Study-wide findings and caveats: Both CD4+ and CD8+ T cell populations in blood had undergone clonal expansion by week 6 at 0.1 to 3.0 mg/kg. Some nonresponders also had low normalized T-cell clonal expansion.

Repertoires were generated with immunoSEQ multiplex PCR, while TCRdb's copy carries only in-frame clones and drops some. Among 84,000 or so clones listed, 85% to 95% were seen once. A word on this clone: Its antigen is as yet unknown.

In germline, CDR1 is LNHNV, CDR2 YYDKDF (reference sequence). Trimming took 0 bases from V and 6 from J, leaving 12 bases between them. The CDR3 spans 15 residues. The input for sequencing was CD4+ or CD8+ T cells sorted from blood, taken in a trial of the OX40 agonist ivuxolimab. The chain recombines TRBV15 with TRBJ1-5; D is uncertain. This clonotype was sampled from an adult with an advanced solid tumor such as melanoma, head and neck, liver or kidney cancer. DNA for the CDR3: TGTGCCACCAGCAGAGATCTGCTTCGGGTTCAGCCCCAGCATTTT. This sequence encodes CATSRDLLRVQPQHF.